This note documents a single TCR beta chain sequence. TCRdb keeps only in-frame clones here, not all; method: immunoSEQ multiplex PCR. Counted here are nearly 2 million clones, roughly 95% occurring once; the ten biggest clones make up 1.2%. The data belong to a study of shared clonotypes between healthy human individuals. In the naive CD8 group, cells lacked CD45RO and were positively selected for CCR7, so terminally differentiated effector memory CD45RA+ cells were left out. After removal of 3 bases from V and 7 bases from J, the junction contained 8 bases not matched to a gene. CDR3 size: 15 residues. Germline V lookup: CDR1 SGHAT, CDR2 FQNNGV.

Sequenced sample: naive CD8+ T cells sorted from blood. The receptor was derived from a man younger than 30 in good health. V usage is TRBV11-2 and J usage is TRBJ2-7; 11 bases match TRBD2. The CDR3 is CASSFAGLAGGEQYF. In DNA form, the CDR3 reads TGTGCCAGCAGCTTCGCCGGACTAGCGGGTGGAGAGCAGTACTTC.